The next 14 T cell receptor beta chains were all read from a single sample in a study of OX40 agonist ivuxolimab in advanced cancers. Sequencing used immunoSEQ multiplex PCR; TCRdb keeps in-frame clones, though not all of them. The sample comprises approximately 58,000 clones, 86% of which are singletons, and about 0.88% rests with the top ten. This specimen was CD4+ or CD8+ T cells sorted from blood, taken in a trial of the OX40 agonist ivuxolimab. The receptor set was obtained from an adult with an advanced solid tumor such as melanoma, head and neck, liver or kidney cancer.

The rearrangement joins TRBV5-1 to TRBJ1-2, with 8 bases that match TRBD1. Germline V gene lookup returns CDR1 SGHRS and CDR2 YFSETQ. The trim removed 2 bases at V and 10 bases at J, leaving 4 bases unmatched. The CDR3 contains 12 residues. The CDR3 is CASSLGQGAYTF. CDR3 bases: TGCGCCAGCAGCTTAGGACAGGGTGCCTACACCTTC.

J is TRBJ2-3 and V is TRBV9; 7 bases map to TRBD1. V shed 3 bases, J shed 4 bases, and the junction held 17 bases outside the gene matches. Germline V gives CDR1 SGDLS, CDR2 YYNGEE. The CDR3 is 18 amino acids. The CDR3 DNA is TGTGCCAGCAGCGAGAGGGACAGCCACGACAGGTTGTCAGATACGCAGTATTTT. This codes for CASSERDSHDRLSDTQYF.

The genes are TRBV5-1 and TRBJ2-3, with D possibly being TRBD1 or TRBD2 (5 bases each). Trimming took off 1 base at V and 4 bases at J, with 10 bases between the two ends. CDR1 SGHRS and CDR2 YFSETQ come from the germline V gene. This CDR3 is 14 amino acids long. Here the CDR3 reads CASSLRGDADTQYF. The CDR3, as DNA: TGCGCCAGCAGCTTGAGAGGGGATGCAGATACGCAGTATTTT.

This sequence joins TRBV21-1 and TRBJ2-2; the D segment call TRBD2 is taken from the table without a DNA check. TRBV21-1 is labeled a pseudogene. CDR3 length: 15 amino acids. As DNA, the CDR3 is TGTGCCAGCAGCAAAGAGAGCGCGTCGGCCGGGGAGCTGTTTTTT. Translating gives CASSKESASAGELFF.

This rearrangement joins TRBV5-1 to TRBJ2-5, with D possibly TRBD1 on 6 matching bases. This CDR3 is 16 amino acids long. Germline CDR1 SGHRS, CDR2 YFSETQ. V was cut by 4 bases and J by 2 bases, with 18 bases left in between. Here the CDR3 reads CASSPTSAGVQETQYF. CDR3 nucleotide sequence: TGCGCCAGCAGCCCGACCTCGGCAGGGGTTCAAGAGACCCAGTACTTC.

The genes are TRBV7-8 and TRBJ2-1, with a possible D match to TRBD1 (5 bases). This CDR3 region has 15 residues. Trimming left V 4 bases short and J 9 bases short, with 19 bases between. Germline values: CDR1 SGHVS, CDR2 FQNEAQ. The CDR3 nucleotides read TGTGCCAGCAGCTCTTTAACTGTGGGGCTGGGTGAGCAGTTCTTC. Amino acids: CASSSLTVGLGEQFF.

This clone has a handful of counts. V is TRBV30 and J is TRBJ1-1; 8 bases are a match to TRBD1. CDR1 GTSNPN and CDR2 SVGIG come from the germline V gene (reference sequence). J gave up 10 bases and V 0 bases, and 7 bases lay outside the gene matches. The CDR3 consists of 13 residues. CDR3 in amino acids: CAWSVQGVIGAFF. CDR3 DNA sequence: TGTGCCTGGAGTGTACAGGGGGTAATAGGAGCTTTCTTT. The variable domain in full, with the rest retrieved from reference TRBV30 and TRBJ1-1, is SQTIHQWPATLVQPVGSPLSLECTVEGTSNPNLYWYRQAAGRGLQLLFYSVGIGQISSEVPQNLSASRPQDRQFILSSKKLLLSDSGFYLCAWSVQGVIGAFFGQGTRLTVV.

J is TRBJ1-2 and V is TRBV6-1, with D uncertain. The CDR3 contains 14 residues. The germline V gene has CDR1 MNHNS and CDR2 SASEGT. Trimming cost V 2 bases and J 6 bases, with 13 bases left between them. The CDR3 protein is CASSERTPADGYTF. CDR3 nucleotide sequence: TGTGCCAGCAGTGAAAGGACCCCCGCCGATGGCTACACCTTC.

This clone has a handful of counts. The genes are TRBV2 and TRBJ1-4; 7 nucleotides agree with TRBD1. Germline assignment: CDR1 SNHLY and CDR2 FYNNEI. CDR3 length: 16 residues. V trimming: 4 bases; J trimming: 0 bases; junction bases outside the gene matches: 5. The CDR3: CASSGRDRATNEKLFF. CDR3 nucleotide sequence: TGTGCCAGCAGTGGCCGGGACAGAGCAACTAATGAAAAACTGTTTTTT.

The V and J genes are TRBV5-8 and TRBJ1-1; unclear D gene. This CDR3 is built from 15 residues. Germline V lookup: CDR1 SGHTS, CDR2 YDEGEE. With 0 bases removed from V and 1 base from J, the gap between germline ends came to 10 bases. CDR3 nucleotides: TGTGCCAGCAGCTTGGCCCCTACTAAGAACACTGAAGCTTTCTTT. This gives the protein CASSLAPTKNTEAFF.

The chain has TRBV5-1 and TRBJ2-7; maybe TRBD1 (6 bases). Germline V gene lookup returns CDR1 SGHRS and CDR2 YFSETQ. This CDR3 is 15 amino acids long. Trimming shortened V by 4 bases and J by 3 bases, and 17 bases separated the two germline ends. The CDR3 nucleotides read TGCGCCAGCAGCCCCAGATCCCTGGACAGCTACGAGCAGTACTTC. It encodes CASSPRSLDSYEQYF.

The chain uses TRBV5-4 and TRBJ1-2; the match to TRBD1 covers 12 bases. V trimming: 4 bases; J trimming: 4 bases; junction bases outside the gene matches: 2. This CDR3 has 14 amino acids. CDR1 SGHNT and CDR2 YYREEE come from the germline V gene (reference sequence). CDR3 coding DNA: TGTGCCAGCAGCCCGGGACAGGGGGCCTATGGCTACACCTTC. Amino acid sequence: CASSPGQGAYGYTF.

V is TRBV5-8 and J is TRBJ1-1, with a weak D call TRBD1 (5 bases). From germline, CDR1 is SGHTS and CDR2 YDEGEE. The CDR3 spans 15 residues. V gave up 7 bases and J gave up 4 bases, with 20 bases separating them. The CDR3: CASEKLGGVGTEAFF. The CDR3 region has the DNA TGTGCCAGCGAAAAGTTGGGAGGGGTGGGCACTGAAGCTTTCTTT. The full variable domain, completed using reference TRBV5-8 and TRBJ1-1, is EAGVTQSPTHLIKTRGQQATLRCSPISGHTSVYWYQQALGLGLQFLLWYDEGEERNRGNFPPRFSGRQFPNYSSELNVNALELEDSALYLCASEKLGGVGTEAFFGQGTRLTVV.

V is TRBV7-8 and J is TRBJ2-4, with 10 bases identical to TRBD1. Trimming removed 1 base from V and 7 bases from J; junction bases left unmatched: 25. This CDR3 region has 22 residues. Germline lookup yields CDR1 SGHVS and CDR2 FQNEAQ. The CDR3 nucleotides read TGTGCCAGCAGCTTAGAGGGGGTAGACGGGACAGGGGTCTCCGGTATATTGAACATTCAGTACTTC. Translated, it gives CASSLEGVDGTGVSGILNIQYF.